Sequencing of this T cell receptor beta chain was carried out in a study of T cells after yellow fever vaccination. Looking at the study overall: SMART-Seq v4 Ultra Low Input served to prepare low-cell-number fractions.

This clonotype was counted ten times or more. The trim removed 1 base at V and 10 bases at J, leaving 7 bases unmatched. Germline V gene sequence: CDR1 DFQATT, CDR2 SNEGSKA (reference sequence). CDR3 length equals 14 residues. TCRdb used MiXCR to reprocess the 5' RACE reads, holding one entry per CDR3 protein. The table includes roughly 170,000 distinct CDR3 sequences, roughly 6.2% detected once. The chain joins TRBV20-1 to TRBJ1-6; 7 bases fit TRBD1. This TCR came from a young man who received the YFV17D yellow fever vaccine. Sequencing used CD4+ T cells sorted from PBMCs, obtained on the day of the first yellow fever vaccination. The CDR3 DNA follows: TGCAGTGCTAGAGGGGCAGGGGGGCCGTCACCCCTCCACTTT. This sequence encodes CSARGAGGPSPLHF.